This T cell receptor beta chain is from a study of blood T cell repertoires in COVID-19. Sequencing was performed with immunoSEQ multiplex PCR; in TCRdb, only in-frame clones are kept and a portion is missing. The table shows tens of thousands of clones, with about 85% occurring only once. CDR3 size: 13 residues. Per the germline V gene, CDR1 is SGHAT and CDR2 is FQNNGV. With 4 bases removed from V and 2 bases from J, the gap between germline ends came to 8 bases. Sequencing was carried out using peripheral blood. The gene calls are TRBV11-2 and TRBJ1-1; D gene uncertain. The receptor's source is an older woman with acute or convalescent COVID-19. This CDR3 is CASSWRGNTEAFF. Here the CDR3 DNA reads TGTGCCAGCAGCTGGCGAGGAAACACTGAAGCTTTCTTT.